What follows describes a single T cell receptor (beta chain). The data were obtained in a study of blood T cell repertoires in COVID-19. Looking at the study overall: Samples representing acute and convalescent COVID-19 were sourced from the United States, Italy and Spain. PBMCs, B-cell-depleted T cells, or T cells provided the cDNA or gDNA that made up the material.

Original methodology: Reference gene primer amplification in the assay estimated nucleated cell counts. Data came from immunoSEQ multiplex PCR; TCRdb stores just in-frame clones and leaves some out. V and J calls and clone size are those listed in that table; D and trimming were worked out from the DNA. The sample includes some 170,000 clones, around 90% seen only once; the top ten take approximately 1.4%. The sequenced sample was peripheral blood. This receptor was taken from a woman in her forties or fifties with acute or convalescent COVID-19.

Here the CDR3 reads CASSRRGQDGMNTEAFF. The DNA of the CDR3 is TGTGCCAGTAGCCGGAGGGGACAGGACGGAATGAACACTGAAGCTTTCTTT. The chain is built from TRBV19 and TRBJ1-1; 8 bases fit TRBD1. The CDR3 length is 17 residues. Per germline, CDR1 LNHDA and CDR2 SQIVND (reference sequence). V lost 6 bases and J lost 0; bases outside the gene matches: 12.